This T cell receptor beta chain was observed in a study of blood T cell repertoires in COVID-19. The CDR3 has 14 residues. CDR1 is LNHDA, CDR2 SQIVND, per germline (reference sequence). The V gene lost 3 bases and the J gene lost 10 bases, with 18 bases spanning the gap. The method was immunoSEQ multiplex PCR; TCRdb's version includes in-frame clones alone and lacks a portion of them. The data contain about 260,000 clones, 85% to 90% of them singletons. Source material: PBMCs or T cells enriched from blood (not recorded which). The V and J genes are TRBV19 and TRBJ1-1; no reliable D call. The TCR originated in a woman aged 25-40 years with acute COVID-19. CDR3 nucleotides: TGTGCCAGTAGTATCTCGTTTGCGACGGCGGCAGCTTTCTTT. It encodes CASSISFATAAAFF.